These 10 T cell receptor beta chains share one sample of origin, sequenced in a study of molecular identifiers for immune sequencing clone quantification (dated by TCRdb to 2017 to 2018). The library was obtained by PCR. TCRdb names NextSeq 500 as the instrument used. TCRdb reran the public reads through fastp at Q25 and MiXCR, keeping productive beta chains. Each CDR3 protein gets just one entry, which takes the most common genes and DNA from the rows behind it. The table for this sample lists hundreds of thousands of distinct CDR3 sequences; roughly 23% of them were counted only once. Together, the top ten hold about 0.84% of the sample. The sample taken for sequencing was naive CD8+ T cells from blood, with Jurkat cell RNA spiked in. The cell subset or site label, as the study defines it: FACS-sorted CD8+CD4-CCR7+CD45RA+ naive T cells. Receptor source: a human donor in good health. Some libraries in this study had Jurkat cell RNA spiked in.

V and J are TRBV20-1 and TRBJ2-2; possible D gene TRBD2, 6 bases. Trimming stripped 6 bases from V and 4 bases from J, with 21 bases between. The CDR3 consists of 16 residues. Germline V CDR1 and CDR2: DFQATT, SNEGSKA (reference sequence). The CDR3: CSATGGGLTVTGELFF. The CDR3 coding sequence is TGCAGTGCGACCGGGGGAGGACTCACGGTCACCGGGGAGCTGTTTTTT.

V usage is TRBV20-1 and J usage is TRBJ2-7, with a weak D call TRBD1 (6 bases). Deletions cut 1 base from V and 2 bases from J, with 15 bases between. This CDR3 has 15 residues. Germline CDR1 reads DFQATT; CDR2 reads SNEGSKA (reference sequence). The CDR3 spells CSARGRTEITYEQYF. Here the CDR3 DNA reads TGCAGTGCTAGAGGTCGGACAGAAATTACCTACGAGCAGTACTTC.

The chain has TRBV6-1 and TRBJ1-4; D unclear. The CDR3 loop spans 14 amino acids. Trimming took off 6 bases at V and 3 bases at J, with 11 bases between the two ends. Germline loops: CDR1 MNHNS, CDR2 SASEGT. DNA of the CDR3: TGTGCCAGCAGGGACCTCTGGGCTAATGAAAAACTGTTTTTT. Translating gives CASRDLWANEKLFF.

Turning to this clonotype: No conserved phenylalanine or tryptophan ends this CDR3, so it is likely a read error. The chain uses TRBV19 and TRBJ1-2; D gene unclear. V dropped 4 bases and J dropped 3 bases, with 0 bases sitting between them. The CDR3 covers 10 residues. The germline V gene encodes CDR1 LNHDA and CDR2 SQIVND (reference sequence). For the CDR3, the DNA is TGTGCCAGTAGTAACTATGGCTACACCTCC. This sequence encodes CASSNYGYTS.

This clonotype was detected many times. The chain combines TRBV30 with TRBJ1-3; the match to TRBD1 covers 10 bases. The CDR3 spans 14 residues. Looked up from germline, CDR1 is GTSNPN and CDR2 is SVGIG (reference sequence). Losses at the gene ends were 4 bases for V and 1 base for J; bases not matched to a gene: 1. The CDR3 reads CAWMGQGSGNTIYF. CDR3 DNA sequence: TGTGCCTGGATGGGACAGGGGTCTGGAAACACCATATATTTT. Full variable domain (remainder filled in from reference TRBV30 and TRBJ1-3): SQTIHQWPATLVQPVGSPLSLECTVEGTSNPNLYWYRQAAGRGLQLLFYSVGIGQISSEVPQNLSASRPQDRQFILSSKKLLLSDSGFYLCAWMGQGSGNTIYFGEGSWLTVV.

Regarding this clonotype: Since a much larger clone is just one base distant, this may be a read error. The chain has TRBV28 and TRBJ2-7, with D tentatively TRBD1 (5 bases). The CDR3 is made up of 15 amino acids. Germline loops: CDR1 MDHEN, CDR2 SYDVKM. V was trimmed by 10 bases and J by 2 bases, leaving 21 bases between them. The CDR3, as DNA: TGTGCCATCAGCCCTCTTAGGCAGGGCGCCTACGAGCAGTACTTC. Amino acids: CAISPLRQGAYEQYF.

The chain has TRBV19 and TRBJ2-5, with D possibly TRBD1 on 6 matching bases. Germline CDR1 LNHDA, CDR2 SQIVND (reference sequence). The CDR3 runs to 14 residues. V dropped 6 bases and J dropped 1 base, with 12 bases sitting between them. CDR3 loop: CASSKGQFQETQYF. CDR3 nucleotide sequence: TGTGCCAGTAGCAAAGGACAGTTCCAAGAGACCCAGTACTTC.

The sample holds one count of this clonotype. One end of the junction varies from germline; a read error may be responsible. The gene calls are TRBV20-1 and TRBJ2-7; no definite D call. The CDR3 length is 14 residues. Germline CDR1 reads DFQATT; CDR2 reads SNEGSKA (reference sequence). In DNA form, the CDR3 reads TGCAGTGCTGATCGGCGTCTTCCGAACTACGAGCAGTGCTTC. It codes for CSADRRLPNYEQCF.

This clonotype was detected many times. This chain's CDR3 is CASGLVLSGHPKATQYF. Written as DNA, the CDR3 is TGTGCTAGTGGTTTGGTACTTTCGGGACACCCCAAGGCGACCCAGTACTTC. The genes are TRBV12-5 and TRBJ2-5; perhaps TRBD1 as D (6 bases). The germline V gene encodes CDR1 LGHNT and CDR2 FRNRAP. This CDR3 spans 17 amino acids. The ends were cut back, 0 bases at V and 7 bases at J, with 21 bases in the middle. Based on the CDR3 plus reference TRBV12-5 and TRBJ2-5, the full variable domain is DARVTQTPRHKVTEMGQEVTMRCQPILGHNTVFWYRQTMMQGLELLAYFRNRAPLDDSGMPKDRFSAEMPDATLATLKIQPSEPRDSAVYFCASGLVLSGHPKATQYFGPGTRLLVL.

The chain uses TRBV30 and TRBJ2-7; 8 bases fit TRBD1. CDR3 length: 12 amino acids. V shed 1 base and J 4 bases; nucleotides not matched to a gene: 0. Germline V lookup: CDR1 GTSNPN, CDR2 SVGIG (reference sequence). DNA of the CDR3: TGTGCCTGGAGTGGACAGGGGTACGAGCAGTACTTC. It specifies CAWSGQGYEQYF.